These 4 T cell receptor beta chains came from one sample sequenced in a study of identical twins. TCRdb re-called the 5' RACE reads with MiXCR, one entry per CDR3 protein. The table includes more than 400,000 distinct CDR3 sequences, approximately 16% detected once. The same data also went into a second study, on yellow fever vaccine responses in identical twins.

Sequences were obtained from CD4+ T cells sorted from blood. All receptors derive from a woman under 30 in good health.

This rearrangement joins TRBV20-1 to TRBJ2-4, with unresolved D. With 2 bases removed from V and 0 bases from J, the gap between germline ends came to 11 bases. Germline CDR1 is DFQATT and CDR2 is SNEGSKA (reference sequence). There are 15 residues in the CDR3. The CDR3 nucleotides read TGCAGTGCTAGACACACGGCGGAAGCCAAAAACATTCAGTACTTC. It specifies CSARHTAEAKNIQYF.

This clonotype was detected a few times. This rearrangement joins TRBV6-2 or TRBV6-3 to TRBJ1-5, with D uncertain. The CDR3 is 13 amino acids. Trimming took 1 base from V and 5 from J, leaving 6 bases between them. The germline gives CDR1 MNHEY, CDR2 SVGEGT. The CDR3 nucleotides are TGTGCCAGCAGTTACTTTGCCTATCAGCCCCAGCATTTT. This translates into CASSYFAYQPQHF.

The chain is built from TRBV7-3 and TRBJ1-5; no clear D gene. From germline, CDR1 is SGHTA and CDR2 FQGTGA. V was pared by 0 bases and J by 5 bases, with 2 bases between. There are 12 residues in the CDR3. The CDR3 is CASSLTHQPQHF. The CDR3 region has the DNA TGTGCCAGCAGCTTAACGCATCAGCCCCAGCATTTT. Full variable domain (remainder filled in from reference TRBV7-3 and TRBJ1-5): GAGVSQTPSNKVTEKGKYVELRCDPISGHTALYWYRQSLGQGPEFLIYFQGTGAADDSGLPNDRFFAVRPEGSVSTLKIQRTERGDSAVYLCASSLTHQPQHFGDGTRLSIL.

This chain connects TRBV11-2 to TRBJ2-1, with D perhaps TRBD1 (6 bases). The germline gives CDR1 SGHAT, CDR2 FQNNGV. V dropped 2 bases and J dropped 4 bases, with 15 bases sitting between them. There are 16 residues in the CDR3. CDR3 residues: CASSLSSGTRYNEQFF. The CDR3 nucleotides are TGTGCCAGCAGCTTATCTTCCGGGACACGTTACAATGAGCAGTTCTTC. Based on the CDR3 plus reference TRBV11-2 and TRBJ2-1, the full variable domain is EAGVAQSPRYKIIEKRQSVAFWCNPISGHATLYWYQQILGQGPKLLIQFQNNGVVDDSQLPKDRFSAERLKGVDSTLKIQPAKLEDSAVYLCASSLSSGTRYNEQFFGPGTRLTVL.